The 11 T cell receptor beta chains in this list originate from one sample, sequenced in a study of shared clonotypes between healthy human individuals. Method: immunoSEQ multiplex PCR; TCRdb's copy keeps in-frame clones and lacks some. This sample has about 1.5 million clones, with around 95% found just once. Sequencing was done on a sample of naive CD4+ T cells sorted from blood. Described subset: CD45RA+ positively selected. The origin of the receptors is a man aged 25 to 40 in good health.

The J gene is TRBJ2-5, the V gene TRBV5-1; 9 bases are shared with TRBD2. This CDR3 has 19 amino acids. Losses at the gene ends were 1 base for V and 1 base for J; bases not matched to a gene: 14. The germline V gene encodes CDR1 SGHRS and CDR2 YFSETQ. CDR3: CASSLPGLATRNPQETQYF. CDR3 nucleotides: TGCGCCAGCAGCTTGCCCGGACTAGCGACGAGAAACCCCCAAGAGACCCAGTACTTC.

The rearrangement joins TRBV5-1 to TRBJ2-5, with D perhaps matching TRBD2 (5 bases). The CDR3 length is 15 residues. Germline V gives CDR1 SGHRS, CDR2 YFSETQ. Trimming removed 3 bases from V and 2 bases from J, with 14 bases in between. This chain's CDR3 is CASSSSGNSQETQYF. Written as DNA, the CDR3 is TGCGCCAGCAGCTCTTCCGGGAACTCACAAGAGACCCAGTACTTC.

This chain joins TRBV19 and TRBJ2-7; 7 nucleotides agree with TRBD1. CDR1 and CDR2 (germline): LNHDA, SQIVND (reference sequence). The V gene end was trimmed by 5 bases and the J gene end by 0 bases; junction bases not matched to a gene: 7. CDR3 length: 15 amino acids. The DNA of the CDR3 is TGTGCCAGTAGTGTGACAGGGATTTACTCCTACGAGCAGTACTTC. It encodes CASSVTGIYSYEQYF.

The V and J genes are TRBV28 and TRBJ2-7, with D perhaps TRBD2 (6 bases). Trimming left V 7 bases short and J 2 bases short, with 18 bases between. The CDR3 sequence is 15 residues long. The germline CDR1 and CDR2 sequences are MDHEN and SYDVKM. This CDR3 reads CASIEGRGFTYEQYF. Here the CDR3 DNA reads TGTGCCAGCATCGAGGGACGGGGGTTTACCTACGAGCAGTACTTC.

This chain links TRBV6-1 with TRBJ2-7; D is unclear. The CDR3 covers 13 residues. Trimming took 5 bases from V and 2 from J, leaving 10 bases between them. Looked up from germline, CDR1 is MNHNS and CDR2 is SASEGT. As DNA, the CDR3 is TGTGCCAGCAGTCAAGGCTCCACCTACGAGCAGTACTTC. This encodes CASSQGSTYEQYF.

The DNA for the CDR3 is TGTGCCAGCTCGGGACTCCCCCACAATGAGCAGTTCTTC. Translation: CASSGLPHNEQFF. The chain employs TRBV18 and TRBJ2-1; D perhaps matches TRBD2 (6 bases). The CDR3 has 13 residues. The V and J ends lost 6 bases and 5 bases respectively, with 11 bases between them. Germline CDR1 reads KGHSH; CDR2 reads LQKENI.

The V call is TRBV7-3, the J call TRBJ2-1; the match to TRBD2 covers 10 bases. This CDR3 has 14 amino acids. V was pared by 5 bases and J by 9 bases, with 7 bases of the junction left unmatched. Germline CDR1 SGHTA, CDR2 FQGTGA. The CDR3 DNA follows: TGTGCCAGCAGCCCCCGACTAGCGGGCCCTGAGCAGTTCTTC. Its protein product is CASSPRLAGPEQFF. The variable domain in full, with the rest retrieved from reference TRBV7-3 and TRBJ2-1, is GAGVSQTPSNKVTEKGKYVELRCDPISGHTALYWYRQSLGQGPEFLIYFQGTGAADDSGLPNDRFFAVRPEGSVSTLKIQRTERGDSAVYLCASSPRLAGPEQFFGPGTRLTVL.

The chain recombines TRBV2 with TRBJ1-1, with D unresolved. The CDR3 is made up of 14 amino acids. V dropped 5 bases and J dropped 0 bases, with 10 bases sitting between them. CDR1 and CDR2 from the germline V gene are SNHLY and FYNNEI. Here the CDR3 reads CASSPNTVNTEAFF. Here the CDR3 DNA reads TGTGCCAGCAGTCCTAACACAGTGAACACTGAAGCTTTCTTT.

Remarks on this clone: Other nucleotide sequences in the sample specify the same CDR3. The chain uses TRBV9 and TRBJ1-4, with TRBD1 matching over 7 bases. The CDR3 is 14 residues long. CDR1 SGDLS and CDR2 YYNGEE come from the germline V gene. Trimming at V came to 2 bases and at J to 8 bases, leaving 6 bases not matched to a gene. The CDR3 DNA reads TGTGCCAGCAGCGTTGGGCAGGGGGACGAAAAACTGTTTTTT. This translates into CASSVGQGDEKLFF.

On this clone itself: At one of its ends the junction is not consistent with the germline gene, which may arise from a read error. The rearrangement links TRBV5-1 to TRBJ2-7; D is possibly TRBD2 (5 bases). The CDR3 spans 14 residues. Germline-derived CDR1 and CDR2 are SGHRS and YFSETQ. For the CDR3, the DNA is TGTGCCAGCAGCGGAGCAAGGCGACCCTACGAGCAGTACTTC. Its translation is CASSGARRPYEQYF.

This clone has only one observation. The chain uses TRBV11-3 and TRBJ2-3, with D perhaps matching TRBD2 (7 bases). The CDR3 spans 15 residues. Germline V CDR1 and CDR2: SGHNT, YENEEA. Trimming removed 3 bases from V and 6 bases from J, with 16 bases in between. In DNA form, the CDR3 reads TGTGCCAGCAGCTTGGGGGCGGGAGTGGAGGATACGCAGTATTTT. Translation: CASSLGAGVEDTQYF. The variable domain in full, with the rest retrieved from reference TRBV11-3 and TRBJ2-3, is EAGVVQSPRYKIIEKKQPVAFWCNPISGHNTLYWYLQNLGQGPELLIRYENEEAVDDSQLPKDRFSAERLKGVDSTLKIQPAELGDSAVYLCASSLGAGVEDTQYFGPGTRLTVL.